This T cell receptor (beta chain) was retrieved from a study of shared clonotypes between healthy human individuals. Several immunoSEQ plates held equal portions of the genomic DNA taken from each subset. Assay: immunoSEQ multiplex PCR; the TCRdb copy retains only in-frame clones and omits some. The sample lists 2 million to 2.5 million clones, 95% occurring once. There are 14 residues in the CDR3. Germline CDR1 and CDR2: SGHRS and YFSETQ. V was pared by 3 bases and J by 8 bases, with 16 bases between. General study findings and limits: Researchers found naive subsets generally carried larger estimated richness than memory subsets.

Of note for this clone: Its antigen is currently unknown.

The specimen was naive CD4+ T cells sorted from blood. Subset in this sample: CD45RA+ positively selected. The origin of this receptor is a man younger than 35 in good health. The chain carries TRBV5-1 and TRBJ2-3; D is possibly TRBD2 (7 bases). CDR3 DNA: TGCGCCAGCAGCTCGGCGGGGGCTGGGAGTACGCAGTATTTT. Its translation is CASSSAGAGSTQYF.